This T cell receptor (beta chain) was sequenced in a study of blood T cells in healthy people across ages. A second PCR of 7 to 11 cycles used a sample-barcoded 5' primer and a J-beta primer mix. TCRdb reanalysed the 5' RACE reads using MiXCR and keeps one entry per CDR3 protein. The sample records just under 550,000 distinct CDR3 sequences, more than 20% being singletons. Per the germline V gene, CDR1 is LNHDA and CDR2 is SQIVND (reference sequence). V was pared by 8 bases and J by 2 bases, with 4 bases of the junction left unmatched. This CDR3 contains 14 residues. Separately, the same data were catalogued under a study of T cells of mothers and their children.

The rearrangement links TRBV19 to TRBJ2-1, with 9 nucleotides matching TRBD2. The sample was blood. The clonotype was recovered from a boy between 10 and 17 years old in good health. CDR3 sequence reads: CASRTSETYNEQFF. CDR3 nucleotides: TGTGCCAGTCGGACTAGCGAGACCTACAATGAGCAGTTCTTC.